This TCR beta chain was found in a study of T cells after yellow fever vaccination (dated by TCRdb to the late 2010s). Notes on the research overall: The SMART-Seq v4 Ultra Low Input RNA kit was used to prepare libraries from fractions with low cell numbers. To follow T-cell clones before and after primary and booster YFV17D yellow fever vaccination, bulk TCR alpha and beta repertoires were sequenced over time. Two healthy male donors, one aged 18 to 30 and one aged 30 to 40 years, made up the cohort. Bulk PBMC replicates and cell subsets were isolated from blood drawn at multiple timepoints before and after both primary and secondary immunization. What the work shows at the level of the full study, not this receptor alone: A small fraction of clonotypes showed up in both the CD4 and CD8 compartments, probably as a result of convergent recombination. Because abundant contaminating clonotypes from the bulk population could be contained in FACS-sorted repertoires, computational filtering was required. Compared with the primary T-cell response, the secondary T-cell response was faster but weaker, reaching its peak on day 5 rather than on day 15. After the booster, most of the clones that had expanded following primary vaccination were detected again (approximately 95% of CD4 and around 87% of CD8), which suggests that memory was broadly maintained. The study included only two donors, which limits how far the findings can be generalized.

V is shortened by 5 bases, J by 1 base, and the region joining them spans 23 bases. From a lookup of the germline V gene, CDR1 and CDR2 are MGHDK and SYGVNS. Its CDR3 holds 18 amino acids, cysteine through phenylalanine. The retained sequence is limited to the CDR3, 54 bases, with the frame set at the first base. This clonotype was detected only a few times. This clone's antigen is unknown. Within one base of it there is no much larger clone, and no base qualities were kept. Read against the paper, the sample's treatment or condition label means: live attenuated yellow fever vaccine strain. A standard Ficoll-Paque protocol was used to isolate PBMCs from peripheral blood. Dynabeads CD4 and CD8 positive selection kits were used to isolate the CD4 and CD8 T-cell fractions. TriZol was used to extract RNA from bulk PBMCs, CD4 and CD8 fractions, and dextramer-positive and dextramer-negative fractions. The instrument was an Illumina NovaSeq 6000. Synthesis of TCR cDNA relied on 5'RACE template switching, a step that introduced a universal primer site along with unique molecular identifiers. Priming for cDNA synthesis came from both the TCR alpha and TCR beta constant segments. Two PCR steps were used to amplify libraries, with sample barcodes and sequencing adapters being added in the second step. Sequencing of the libraries was done on either Illumina HiSeq 2500 (2x100 bp) or NovaSeq (2x150 bp). On the authors' methods: MIGEC was used to demultiplex reads and collapse the reads into UMI consensus sequences, and MiXCR was used for V(D)J alignment. Using edgeR on replicate PBMC samples, clonotypes were called vaccine-responding if FDR was below 0.01 and the log2 fold change was above 5 up to day 15. Each bulk clonotype was labeled CD4 or CD8 based on which sequenced repertoire, CD4 or CD8, contained the clonotype at higher abundance. The raw public data were reprocessed by TCRdb itself: fastp quality trimming at Q25, MiXCR clonotype calling, in-frame beta chains only. Every entry covers one CDR3 protein and lists the most common genes and DNA from its rows. The V and J calls and clone size come from TCRdb's table, not from the authors' own analysis. The sample includes 300,000 to 400,000 distinct CDR3 sequences, with under 15% observed a single time. 2.5% to 3.5% of the sample rests with the top ten.

This sequence originates from a man younger than 35 who received the YFV17D yellow fever vaccine. The sequences come from CD4+ T cells sorted from PBMCs, collected 15 days after the yellow fever booster vaccination. Recombination linked TRBV25-1 to TRBJ2-5, with the D gene not confidently named. The CDR3 has the sequence CASSPQRQLVKSQETQYF. The bases read TGTGCCAGCAGTCCGCAGCGTCAGTTGGTCAAATCCCAAGAGACCCAGTACTTC.